The 31 T cell receptor beta chains given below trace back to one sample, sequenced in a study of memory CD4+ T cells and cytomegalovirus serostatus. Single viable CD3+CD4+CD8-CD45RO+ cells were sorted as the memory CD4+ T cells. Clones were read by immunoSEQ multiplex PCR, and TCRdb kept only the in-frame ones, dropping some. The sample contains around 61,000 clones, about 81% of which appear only once. Sequencing was performed on memory CD4+ T cells from blood. These receptors all stem from an adult in good health and CMV-seronegative.

The chain uses TRBV28 and TRBJ1-5; a weak D match, TRBD1 (6 bases). CDR3 length: 13 amino acids. The germline V gene encodes CDR1 MDHEN and CDR2 SYDVKM. The ends were cut back, 5 bases at V and 9 bases at J, with 14 bases in the middle. CDR3 nucleotide sequence: TGTGCCAGCAGTGGTGGGGGGGCTTGGCCCCAGCATTTT. It yields the protein CASSGGGAWPQHF.

The chain is built from TRBV18 and TRBJ2-7; 7 bases match TRBD2. Germline V lookup: CDR1 KGHSH, CDR2 LQKENI. The V segment lost 4 bases and the J segment 4 bases; nucleotides outside the gene matches: 10. The CDR3 contains 15 residues. The CDR3 DNA follows: TGTGCCAGCTCACTCACGGGATCCGGGGGGTACGAGCAGTACTTC. This codes for CASSLTGSGGYEQYF.

In this sample, this clone is medium-sized (0.01 to 0.1%). V gene TRBV10-3 combines with J gene TRBJ1-3; no firm D call. Trimming left V 3 bases short and J 4 bases short, with 7 bases between. Germline lookup yields CDR1 ENHRY and CDR2 SYGVKD. The CDR3 contains 13 residues. The DNA for the CDR3 is TGTGCCATCAGTGATAATTCCGGAAACACCATATATTTT. Residues: CAISDNSGNTIYF.

This clone occurred once. This chain uses TRBV7-2 with TRBJ1-2; 9 bases are shared with TRBD1. The germline V gene has CDR1 SGHTA and CDR2 FQGNSA. V shed 5 bases, J shed 6 bases, and the junction held 4 bases outside the gene matches. The CDR3 runs to 13 residues. CDR3 amino acids: CASSNGQGNGYTF. In DNA, the CDR3 is TGTGCCAGCAGCAATGGACAGGGGAATGGCTACACCTTC.

This clone is a singleton in its sample. The V and J genes are TRBV27 and TRBJ2-7; 12 nucleotides agree with TRBD1. Germline V gives CDR1 MNHEY, CDR2 SMNVEV (reference sequence). V lost 5 bases, J lost 0 bases, and 8 bases stayed unmatched. This CDR3 has 17 amino acids. Here the CDR3 DNA reads TGTGCCAGCAGTCGATTAAGGGACAGGGGGCTCTCCTACGAGCAGTACTTC. Its translation: CASSRLRDRGLSYEQYF.

The V and J genes are TRBV9 and TRBJ1-3, with D perhaps matching TRBD1 (5 bases). Germline CDR1 and CDR2: SGDLS and YYNGEE. With 1 base removed from V and 0 bases from J, the gap between germline ends came to 14 bases. CDR3 length: 17 amino acids. This CDR3 is CASSVNGGVSSGNTIYF. The CDR3 coding sequence is TGTGCCAGCAGCGTAAACGGGGGGGTTAGCTCTGGAAACACCATATATTTT.

This clone was observed a handful of times. The genes are TRBV2 and TRBJ1-5; TRBD1 might be the D (6 bases). Trimming shortened V by 1 base and J by 0 bases, and 7 bases separated the two germline ends. Looked up from germline, CDR1 is SNHLY and CDR2 is FYNNEI. CDR3 length: 15 amino acids. CDR3 coding DNA: TGTGCCAGCAGTGAAGGGACAGTTAGCAATCAGCCCCAGCATTTT. It codes for CASSEGTVSNQPQHF.

The chain carries TRBV9 and TRBJ1-1, with 8 bases that match TRBD1. This CDR3 contains 15 residues. Germline loops: CDR1 SGDLS, CDR2 YYNGEE. The junction had 5 bases not matched to a gene; V was cut back by 2 bases and J by 2 bases. In DNA, the CDR3 is TGTGCCAGCAGCGTGGGGGACAGGCTAAACACTGAAGCTTTCTTT. It translates to CASSVGDRLNTEAFF.

The chain carries TRBV2 and TRBJ2-1; possible D gene TRBD2, 6 bases. Germline CDR1 is SNHLY and CDR2 is FYNNEI. This CDR3 spans 16 amino acids. V shed 3 bases and J shed 3 bases, with 15 bases lying between them. CDR3 residues: CASSDMGGTVYNEQFF. The DNA of the CDR3 is TGTGCCAGCAGTGATATGGGGGGTACAGTCTACAATGAGCAGTTCTTC.

This clone was seen just once. This rearrangement joins TRBV7-9 to TRBJ1-4, with a weak D call TRBD1 (5 bases). The CDR3 sequence is 15 residues long. V shed 0 bases and J shed 3 bases, with 8 bases lying between them. Germline V gene data show CDR1 as SEHNR and CDR2 as FQNEAQ (reference sequence). In DNA form, the CDR3 reads TGTGCCAGCAGCTTAGCCCGGGGGGCTAATGAAAAACTGTTTTTT. It encodes CASSLARGANEKLFF.

V and J are TRBV25-1 and TRBJ1-2; 8 bases line up with TRBD1. Germline loops: CDR1 MGHDK, CDR2 SYGVNS. The ends lost 3 bases at V and 8 bases at J; junction bases unmatched: 8. This CDR3 comprises 14 residues. The CDR3 DNA follows: TGTGCCAGCAGTGAGGCAGGGGGCGCGAAGGGCTACACCTTC. It encodes CASSEAGGAKGYTF.

The chain employs TRBV6-6 and TRBJ1-5; D possibly corresponds to TRBD1 (5 bases). The V gene lost 2 bases and the J gene lost 6 bases, with 14 bases spanning the gap. The CDR3 loop spans 15 amino acids. Germline CDR1 and CDR2: MNHNY and SVGAGI (reference sequence). The CDR3 DNA sequence: TGTGCCAGCAGTTACATGGGAGGTGGGGCTCAGCCCCAGCATTTT. It translates to CASSYMGGGAQPQHF.

The chain recombines TRBV4-3 with TRBJ2-3; maybe TRBD2 (5 bases). Germline V lookup: CDR1 LGHNA, CDR2 YSLEER. Trimming stripped 0 bases from V and 9 bases from J, with 13 bases between. The CDR3 has 14 residues. Here the CDR3 reads CASSQDSSRGTQYF. In DNA form, the CDR3 reads TGCGCCAGCAGCCAAGATTCAAGCCGCGGGACGCAGTATTTT.

This clone has just a few counts. The J gene is TRBJ1-6, the V gene TRBV15; no reliable D call. Germline CDR1 is LNHNV and CDR2 is YYDKDF (reference sequence). CDR3 length: 12 residues. Trimming pared 8 bases from V and 8 bases from J, leaving 10 bases between. The CDR3: CATGRSDSPLHF. The CDR3 region has the DNA TGTGCCACCGGACGTTCTGATTCACCCCTCCACTTT.

The genes are TRBV6-6 and TRBJ1-4; no clear D gene. Germline CDR1 MNHNY, CDR2 SVGAGI (reference sequence). This CDR3 is 13 amino acids long. The V end was cut by 7 bases, the J end by 8 bases, with 14 bases between. CDR3 region: CASKDYRGEKLFF. In nucleotides, the CDR3 is TGTGCCAGCAAGGACTATCGTGGGGAAAAACTGTTTTTT.

This chain connects TRBV28 to TRBJ1-1; D unclear. The CDR3 totals 13 residues. The ends were cut back, 7 bases at V and 1 base at J, with 10 bases in the middle. Germline V lookup: CDR1 MDHEN, CDR2 SYDVKM. The DNA of the CDR3 is TGTGCCAGCACCCTCCTCCGGAACACTGAAGCTTTCTTT. This sequence encodes CASTLLRNTEAFF.

This chain uses TRBV6-1 with TRBJ2-1; 8 nucleotides line up with TRBD1. Germline V gives CDR1 MNHNS, CDR2 SASEGT. The CDR3 covers 14 residues. Trimming cost V 7 bases and J 8 bases; bases outside gene matches: 10. This CDR3 is CASTPGQGAYEQFF. In DNA, the CDR3 is TGTGCCAGCACCCCCGGGCAGGGGGCCTATGAGCAGTTCTTC.

V usage is TRBV27 and J usage is TRBJ1-2; D is unresolved. The germline V gene encodes CDR1 MNHEY and CDR2 SMNVEV (reference sequence). The CDR3 contains 14 residues. V was cut by 6 bases and J by 8 bases, with 19 bases left in between. The CDR3 loop is CASSLDRAQRGYTF. In DNA, the CDR3 is TGTGCCAGCAGCCTTGACCGGGCCCAGAGGGGCTACACCTTC.

The genes are TRBV5-8 and TRBJ1-5; D is perhaps TRBD1 (5 bases). The germline V gene has CDR1 SGHTS and CDR2 YDEGEE. The CDR3 contains 13 residues. V gave up 2 bases and J gave up 6 bases, with 9 bases separating them. DNA of the CDR3: TGTGCCAGCAGCTTCTCAGGGTTTCAGCCCCAGCATTTT. It is translated as CASSFSGFQPQHF.

The rearrangement joins TRBV5-1 to TRBJ2-7; TRBD1 aligns across 8 bases. This CDR3 region has 13 residues. With V trimmed by 3 bases and J by 4 bases, 3 bases remained unmatched. The germline V gene encodes CDR1 SGHRS and CDR2 YFSETQ. As DNA, the CDR3 is TGCGCCAGCAGCTCCGGACAGGGATACGAGCAGTACTTC. This translates into CASSSGQGYEQYF.

The chain links TRBV6-5 to TRBJ2-7; 8 nucleotides line up with TRBD2. Germline values: CDR1 MNHEY, CDR2 SVGAGI. After removal of 7 bases from V and 5 bases from J, the junction contained 10 bases not matched to a gene. This CDR3 region has 14 residues. The CDR3 protein is CASNGRAGFDEQYF. In DNA form, the CDR3 reads TGTGCCAGCAACGGGAGGGCAGGGTTCGACGAGCAGTACTTC.

This clone was observed a few times. The genes are TRBV5-4 and TRBJ2-5; TRBD2 matches 8 bases. The V gene's germline CDR1 is SGHNT and CDR2 YYREEE (reference sequence). CDR3 length: 17 residues. J gave up 1 base and V 0 bases, and 8 bases lay outside the gene matches. In DNA form, the CDR3 reads TGTGCCAGCAGCTTGGGGACACAAACTAGCGGCCAAGAGACCCAGTACTTC. Protein sequence: CASSLGTQTSGQETQYF.

The rearrangement joins TRBV7-3 to TRBJ2-1; 12 nucleotides align to TRBD2. V lost 5 bases and J lost 6; bases outside the gene matches: 11. CDR3 length equals 17 residues. CDR1 and CDR2 (germline): SGHTA, FQGTGA. The CDR3 spells CASSPGLAGSVINEQFF. The DNA for the CDR3 is TGTGCCAGCAGCCCCGGACTAGCGGGGTCTGTAATCAATGAGCAGTTCTTC.

The chain couples TRBV29-1 to TRBJ1-2; perhaps TRBD1 as D (5 bases). Trimming removed 7 bases from V and 4 bases from J, with 16 bases in between. Germline V lookup: CDR1 SQVTM, CDR2 ANQGSEA. This CDR3 is built from 13 residues. Written as DNA, the CDR3 is TGCAGCGCGTCAACGGGGGGAAGCTATGGCTACACCTTC. Translation: CSASTGGSYGYTF.

The chain uses TRBV5-1 and TRBJ1-4, with 7 positions matching TRBD1. The CDR3 is 16 amino acids. Germline values: CDR1 SGHRS, CDR2 YFSETQ. Unmatched junction bases numbered 20, after V lost 7 bases and J lost 11 bases. This CDR3 is CASCQGDSKAPGKLFF. The CDR3 DNA reads as TGCGCCAGCTGCCAGGGGGACAGTAAGGCACCCGGGAAACTGTTTTTT. Supplemented by reference TRBV5-1 and TRBJ1-4, the full variable domain reads KAGVTQTPRYLIKTRGQQVTLSCSPISGHRSVSWYQQTPGQGLQFLFEYFSETQRNKGNFPGRFSGRQFSNSRSEMNVSTLELGDSALYLCASCQGDSKAPGKLFFGSGTQLSVL.

This clone was seen only a few times. The V gene is TRBV18, the J gene TRBJ2-7, with no clear D. The CDR3 is 12 amino acids. Germline loops: CDR1 KGHSH, CDR2 LQKENI. The V gene lost 4 bases and the J gene lost 6 bases, with 10 bases spanning the gap. Written as DNA, the CDR3 is TGTGCCAGCTCACGGGCGGCCGGCGAGCAGTACTTC. Translation: CASSRAAGEQYF.

The rearrangement joins TRBV4-1 to TRBJ1-2, with D possibly being TRBD1 (5 bases). Deletions cut 9 bases from V and 5 bases from J, with 16 bases between. The CDR3 has 13 residues. The germline gives CDR1 MGHRA, CDR2 YSYEKL. Here the CDR3 reads CASALGEGYGYTF. CDR3 nucleotides: TGCGCCAGTGCTTTGGGGGAGGGTTATGGCTACACCTTC.

The rearrangement uses TRBV7-2 and TRBJ2-7; 7 nucleotides line up with TRBD1. The CDR3 spans 14 residues. Trimming at V came to 5 bases and at J to 8 bases, leaving 12 bases not matched to a gene. CDR1 is SGHTA, CDR2 FQGNSA, per germline. DNA of the CDR3: TGTGCCAGCAGCCCGACAGGGTCATCTACGAAGCAGTACTTC. Translated, it gives CASSPTGSSTKQYF.

The rearrangement uses TRBV7-3 and TRBJ1-2; D perhaps matches TRBD1 (6 bases). V was trimmed by 1 base and J by 0 bases, leaving 9 bases between them. From germline, CDR1 is SGHTA and CDR2 FQGTGA. This CDR3 has 15 amino acids. DNA for the CDR3: TGTGCCAGCAGCTTAAGCCACAGGGCTAACTATGGCTACACCTTC. Protein: CASSLSHRANYGYTF.

The rearrangement links TRBV7-3 to TRBJ2-5; TRBD2 matches 8 bases. Germline CDR1 SGHTA, CDR2 FQGTGA. This CDR3 spans 15 amino acids. Losses at the gene ends were 0 bases for V and 4 bases for J; bases not matched to a gene: 4. CDR3 DNA: TGTGCCAGCAGCTTAACCGGGGGGGGTGGAGAGACCCAGTACTTC. Its translation is CASSLTGGGGETQYF.

The J gene is TRBJ1-2, the V gene TRBV7-9, with D possibly matching TRBD1 (6 bases). The germline V and J ends were trimmed by 5 bases and 4 bases, with 11 bases remaining between them. The CDR3 is made up of 13 amino acids. CDR1 and CDR2 (germline): SEHNR, FQNEAQ (reference sequence). The CDR3 loop is CASSRDRTYGYTF. The CDR3 nucleotides are TGTGCCAGCAGCCGAGACAGGACCTATGGCTACACCTTC.